These 26 T cell receptor beta chains were all obtained from the same sample, sequenced in a study of radiotherapy plus CTLA-4 blockade in lung cancer. TCRdb's copy holds only in-frame clones and misses some; the assay was immunoSEQ multiplex PCR. The sample records 45,000 or so clones, 88% being singletons. The starting material was peripheral blood, obtained from a patient treated with radiotherapy plus ipilimumab. These receptors were obtained from a human donor with non-small cell lung cancer whose response to radiotherapy plus ipilimumab could not be evaluated.

The chain couples TRBV28 to TRBJ1-2; D ambiguous. CDR1 and CDR2 (germline): MDHEN, SYDVKM. The CDR3 covers 11 residues. V lost 7 bases and J 13 bases, leaving 16 bases between the germline ends. The CDR3 region has the DNA TGTGCCAGCACCTCGGGCGACCTAGCCACCTTC. It specifies CASTSGDLATF.

The V call is TRBV19, the J call TRBJ2-1; D gene unclear. V gave up 5 bases and J gave up 3 bases, with 8 bases separating them. The CDR3 totals 13 residues. The germline CDR1 and CDR2 sequences are LNHDA and SQIVND (reference sequence). CDR3 region: CASSQVYYNEQFF. The DNA of the CDR3 is TGTGCCAGTAGTCAGGTCTACTACAATGAGCAGTTCTTC.

This rearrangement joins TRBV7-7 to TRBJ2-5; TRBD1 might be the D (5 bases). This CDR3 contains 15 residues. The germline CDR1 and CDR2 sequences are SSHAT and FNYEAQ (reference sequence). Trimming left V 1 base short and J 5 bases short, with 14 bases between. The chain's CDR3 is CASSLVAGREETQYF. The CDR3 region has the DNA TGTGCCAGCAGCTTAGTGGCAGGGCGCGAGGAGACCCAGTACTTC.

This chain uses TRBV6-1 with TRBJ2-5; 11 bases align to TRBD2. The germline V gene has CDR1 MNHNS and CDR2 SASEGT. The CDR3 has 13 amino acids. V shed 11 bases, J shed 5 bases, and the junction held 7 bases outside the gene matches. The CDR3 sequence is CAALAGGMETQYF. The CDR3 bases are TGTGCCGCTCTAGCGGGGGGCATGGAGACCCAGTACTTC.

In DNA form, the CDR3 reads TGTGCCAGCAGCCAGGCAGGGGGAAACTATGGCTACACCTTC. Protein product: CASSQAGGNYGYTF. V usage is TRBV4-2 and J usage is TRBJ1-2; 7 bases are a match to TRBD1. This CDR3 has 14 amino acids. Germline values: CDR1 LGHNA, CDR2 YNFKEQ. V trimming: 3 bases; J trimming: 2 bases; junction bases outside the gene matches: 3.

V gene TRBV2 combines with J gene TRBJ2-3; D not resolved. In germline, CDR1 is SNHLY, CDR2 FYNNEI. This CDR3 spans 13 amino acids. V was cut by 5 bases and J by 3 bases, with 9 bases left in between. The CDR3, as DNA: TGTGCCAGCAGTTCAGTCAATACAGATACGCAGTATTTT. This translates into CASSSVNTDTQYF.

The chain employs TRBV7-8 and TRBJ1-6; D possibly corresponds to TRBD1 (6 bases). Germline assignment: CDR1 SGHVS and CDR2 FQNEAQ. The CDR3 is 15 amino acids. V lost 1 base and J 7 bases, leaving 11 bases between the germline ends. CDR3 loop: CASSLVRQENSPLHF. The CDR3 nucleotides read TGTGCCAGCAGCTTAGTTCGACAGGAGAATTCACCCCTCCACTTT.

This chain uses TRBV19 with TRBJ1-5; 11 bases line up with TRBD1. With V trimmed by 4 bases and J by 5 bases, 7 bases remained unmatched. The CDR3 has 16 residues. Per germline, CDR1 LNHDA and CDR2 SQIVND (reference sequence). The CDR3 region is CASSTGTGGSHQPQHF. CDR3 nucleotide sequence: TGTGCCAGTAGTACGGGGACAGGGGGTAGTCATCAGCCCCAGCATTTT.

This clone appeared once. The chain links TRBV6-6 to TRBJ2-4, with 7 bases fitting TRBD2. Germline CDR1 MNHNY, CDR2 SVGAGI (reference sequence). The CDR3 has 16 residues. V gave up 4 bases and J gave up 2 bases; unmatched junction bases: 8. CDR3 in amino acids: CASSLSSGKTKNIQYF. In nucleotides, the CDR3 is TGTGCCAGCAGTTTATCAAGCGGGAAGACCAAAAACATTCAGTACTTC.

The chain combines TRBV9 with TRBJ2-7; 11 bases align to TRBD2. V shed 0 bases, J shed 1 base, and the junction held 3 bases outside the gene matches. Germline-derived CDR1 and CDR2 are SGDLS and YYNGEE. CDR3 length equals 16 residues. Here the CDR3 DNA reads TGTGCCAGCAGCGTAGGGCTAGCGGGAGGTTCCTACGAGCAGTACTTC. Its translation: CASSVGLAGGSYEQYF.

The J gene is TRBJ1-1, the V gene TRBV4-3; tentative D call: TRBD1 (6 bases). The CDR3 extends over 13 amino acids. CDR1 and CDR2 from the germline V gene are LGHNA and YSLEER. Trimming left V 4 bases short and J 1 base short, with 7 bases between. CDR3 residues: CASSPRGNTEAFF. CDR3 coding DNA: TGCGCCAGCAGCCCCAGGGGGAACACTGAAGCTTTCTTT.

The chain joins TRBV19 to TRBJ1-1; 7 nucleotides line up with TRBD1. CDR1 and CDR2 from the germline V gene are LNHDA and SQIVND (reference sequence). Unmatched junction bases numbered 20, after V lost 7 bases and J lost 6 bases. The CDR3 consists of 17 residues. In DNA, the CDR3 is TGTGCCAGTAACAGGGCCGGGACAGCGCTAAGTTTCCCTGAAGCTTTCTTT. Protein product: CASNRAGTALSFPEAFF. Together with reference TRBV19 and TRBJ1-1, the CDR3 gives the full variable domain: DGGITQSPKYLFRKEGQNVTLSCEQNLNHDAMYWYRQDPGQGLRLIYYSQIVNDFQKGDIAEGYSVSREKKESFPLTVTSAQKNPTAFYLCASNRAGTALSFPEAFFGQGTRLTVV.

The chain employs TRBV6-5 and TRBJ2-6; D ambiguous. Trimming removed 2 bases from V and 0 bases from J, with 8 bases in between. This CDR3 has 16 residues. Germline loops: CDR1 MNHEY, CDR2 SVGAGI. The CDR3 region has the DNA TGTGCCAGCAGTTACGGAGATAGCTCTGGGGCCAACGTCCTGACTTTC. Its translation: CASSYGDSSGANVLTF.

The chain couples TRBV5-1 to TRBJ2-5, with D possibly TRBD2 on 6 matching bases. The length of the CDR3 is 15 residues. V lost 0 bases to trimming and J lost 2 bases, with 11 bases between them. The germline gives CDR1 SGHRS, CDR2 YFSETQ. In nucleotides, the CDR3 is TGCGCCAGCAGCTTGGGGGCGGGGAAACAAGAGACCCAGTACTTC. Amino acid sequence: CASSLGAGKQETQYF. Based on the CDR3 plus reference TRBV5-1 and TRBJ2-5, the full variable domain is KAGVTQTPRYLIKTRGQQVTLSCSPISGHRSVSWYQQTPGQGLQFLFEYFSETQRNKGNFPGRFSGRQFSNSRSEMNVSTLELGDSALYLCASSLGAGKQETQYFGPGTRLLVL.

The sample holds a few counts of this clone. The rearrangement joins TRBV5-1 to TRBJ1-1, with D possibly being TRBD1 (6 bases). Trimming removed 0 bases from V and 2 bases from J, with 14 bases in between. The CDR3 loop spans 16 amino acids. The germline V gene encodes CDR1 SGHRS and CDR2 YFSETQ. CDR3 sequence: CASSLGPGAPNTEAFF. For the CDR3, the DNA is TGCGCCAGCAGCTTGGGTCCAGGGGCACCCAACACTGAAGCTTTCTTT.

The chain recombines TRBV21-1 with TRBJ2-5; the D call in the table, TRBD2, was not verified against the DNA. Near its end, the DNA agrees better with TRBJ2-7, so the J call may be wrong. TRBV21-1 counts as a pseudogene. CDR3 length equals 18 residues. CDR3 sequence: CASSKAGRGEDLLCEQYF. The DNA of the CDR3 is TGTGCCAGCAGCAAGGCGGGTCGAGGGGAGGACCTACTATGCGAGCAGTACTTC.

The chain uses TRBV4-1 and TRBJ1-1, with TRBD1 as a possible D gene (5 bases). The CDR3 runs 15 residues. Germline-derived CDR1 and CDR2 are MGHRA and YSYEKL. Trimming left V 0 bases short and J 1 base short, with 9 bases between. The CDR3 DNA is TGCGCCAGCAGCCAAGATCATGGGGCGAACACTGAAGCTTTCTTT. Protein sequence: CASSQDHGANTEAFF.

V gene TRBV28 combines with J gene TRBJ2-2; 8 bases agree with TRBD1. The trim removed 2 bases at V and 0 bases at J, leaving 2 bases unmatched. Germline CDR1 MDHEN, CDR2 SYDVKM. This CDR3 is 16 amino acids long. CDR3 coding DNA: TGTGCCAGCAGTTTAGCGGACAGGGCGAACACCGGGGAGCTGTTTTTT. It codes for CASSLADRANTGELFF.

The chain carries TRBV28 and TRBJ1-2; 9 bases fit TRBD1. Per the germline V gene, CDR1 is MDHEN and CDR2 is SYDVKM. V trimming: 6 bases; J trimming: 4 bases; junction bases outside the gene matches: 6. The CDR3 is made up of 14 amino acids. CDR3 DNA sequence: TGTGCCAGCAGGGGGGGGGACAGGGCCTATGGCTACACCTTC. Translated, it gives CASRGGDRAYGYTF.

The chain couples TRBV21-1 to TRBJ2-2; the D call in the table, TRBD1, was not verified against the DNA. TRBV21-1 is labeled a pseudogene. The CDR3 loop spans 14 amino acids. The CDR3 nucleotides read TGTGCCAGCTTACAGGGGAAGATCTCCGGGGAGCTGTTTTTT. It specifies CASLQGKISGELFF.

This clone appeared a single time. V gene TRBV27 combines with J gene TRBJ2-7; the match to TRBD1 covers 8 bases. The CDR3 is 14 amino acids. The germline CDR1 and CDR2 sequences are MNHEY and SMNVEV (reference sequence). The junction had 7 bases not matched to a gene; V was cut back by 6 bases and J by 3 bases. Here the CDR3 DNA reads TGTGCCAGCAGCCCCGGACAGGGCGGCTACGAGCAGTACTTC. It specifies CASSPGQGGYEQYF.

The V call is TRBV10-3, the J call TRBJ1-2; 8 bases are a match to TRBD1. Trimming removed 6 bases from V and 3 bases from J; junction bases left unmatched: 6. From germline, CDR1 is ENHRY and CDR2 SYGVKD. CDR3 length equals 14 residues. CDR3 amino acids: CAIRQDRDDYGYTF. DNA of the CDR3: TGTGCCATCAGACAGGACAGGGATGACTATGGCTACACCTTC.

The CDR3 DNA follows: TGTGCCAGCAGCCTCGGGGGGTGGGATACGCAGTATTTT. Amino acid sequence: CASSLGGWDTQYF. The V gene is TRBV7-2, the J gene TRBJ2-3; 7 bases align to TRBD2. This CDR3 comprises 13 residues. Germline CDR1 SGHTA, CDR2 FQGNSA. Trimming at V came to 5 bases and at J to 6 bases, leaving 5 bases not matched to a gene.

This clone was observed a single time. The CDR3 DNA reads as TGTGCCAGCAGTGCACAAATGGGGACAGCCAACCAAGAGACCCAGTACTTC. Protein: CASSAQMGTANQETQYF. The chain joins TRBV28 to TRBJ2-5; TRBD1 agrees at 7 bases. CDR3 size: 17 residues. V shed 5 bases, J shed 0 bases, and the junction held 12 bases outside the gene matches. From germline, CDR1 is MDHEN and CDR2 SYDVKM. Looking up the rest from reference TRBV28 and TRBJ2-5 gives the full variable domain: DVKVTQSSRYLVKRTGEKVFLECVQDMDHENMFWYRQDPGLGLRLIYFSYDVKMKEKGDIPEGYSVSREKKERFSLILESASTNQTSMYLCASSAQMGTANQETQYFGPGTRLLVL.

The rearrangement links TRBV7-9 to TRBJ1-3; 8 positions agree with TRBD1. The CDR3 totals 17 residues. Germline-derived CDR1 and CDR2 are SEHNR and FQNEAQ (reference sequence). J was trimmed by 2 bases and V by 5 bases; bases with no gene match: 11. The CDR3 DNA follows: TGTGCCAGCAGCCCCCGGACAGGGAGCGGAGCTGGAAACACCATATATTTT. It yields the protein CASSPRTGSGAGNTIYF.

The chain is built from TRBV19 and TRBJ1-5, with a possible D match to TRBD1 (5 bases). This CDR3 comprises 15 residues. Germline CDR1 is LNHDA and CDR2 is SQIVND (reference sequence). Trimming removed 3 bases at V and 0 bases at J, with 9 bases between. This chain's CDR3 is CASSIGGNSNQPQHF. CDR3 coding DNA: TGTGCCAGTAGTATTGGGGGGAATAGCAATCAGCCCCAGCATTTT.